The 17 T cell receptor beta chains in this list originate from one sample, sequenced in a study of T cell clonality in common variable immunodeficiency. The study, taken as a whole, reports: Fewer deletions and N-nucleotide insertions were reportedly seen in common variable immunodeficiency TCR beta sequences.

Libraries were prepared by immunoSEQ multiplex PCR; TCRdb keeps only in-frame clonotypes and omits some of them. This sample shows approximately 20,000 clones and no singletons; roughly 2.5% rests with the ten largest. No antigen has been identified for these receptors. The sequencing sample was made of peripheral blood mononuclear cells. The receptors were sampled from a human donor with common variable immunodeficiency.

This clone appeared many times. The sequenced fragment ends 3 residues before the CDR3 boundary, so the rest is inferred from the germline J gene. The V and J genes are TRBV23-1 and TRBJ1-2; 7 positions match TRBD1. TRBV23-1 has ORF status, its function being uncertain. The ends lost 3 bases at V and 1 base at J; junction bases unmatched: 5. There are 15 residues in the CDR3. The CDR3 bases that were read are TGCGCCAGCAGTCACGGACAGGCTTTTAACTATGGC. It specifies CASSHGQAFNYG. The whole CDR3 protein reads CASSHGQAFNYGYTF.

Ten or more counts support this clone. Read sequence stops 3 residues before the CDR3 end, and the germline J gene provides the missing end. V is TRBV7-2 and J is TRBJ2-1; TRBD2 aligns across 12 bases. The V gene's germline CDR1 is SGHTA and CDR2 FQGNSA. The CDR3 is 15 amino acids. V was pared by 5 bases and J by 3 bases, with 2 bases of the junction left unmatched. CDR3 DNA, as far as it was read: TGTGCCAGCAGCCGGACTAGCGGGATCTACAATGAG. The encoded protein is CASSRTSGIYNE. The CDR3, in full, reads CASSRTSGIYNEQFF.

This clone came up many times. Read data end 3 residues before the CDR3 end; the end is taken from the germline J gene. This rearrangement joins TRBV5-1 to TRBJ2-5; D possibly corresponds to TRBD2 (6 bases). Trimming left V 0 bases short and J 2 bases short, with 17 bases between. Germline-derived CDR1 and CDR2 are SGHRS and YFSETQ. This CDR3 has 17 residues. CDR3 bases read: TGCGCCAGCAGCTTGGGGGGTAGCGGAACCTCGCAAGAGACC. This translates into CASSLGGSGTSQET. The whole CDR3 sequence reads CASSLGGSGTSQETQYF.

This clone was detected ten times or more. Sequencing ends 3 residues short of the CDR3 end; the germline J gene provides the rest. This chain links TRBV20-1 with TRBJ2-1; 12 nucleotides line up with TRBD1. There are 16 residues in the CDR3. V lost 3 bases to trimming and J lost 8 bases; unmatched junction nucleotides: 11. Germline lookup yields CDR1 DFQATT and CDR2 SNEGSKA (reference sequence). The CDR3 loop reads CSASRVPGQGADEQFF. The CDR3 bases that were read are TGCAGTGCTAGTAGGGTCCCGGGACAGGGGGCGGATGAG.

This clone was recorded a few times. At one of its ends the junction is not consistent with the germline gene, which may arise from a read error. The read ends 3 residues early relative to the CDR3; the germline J gene fills the gap. The J gene is TRBJ1-5, the V gene TRBV19; possible D gene TRBD1, 5 bases. Germline assignment: CDR1 LNHDA and CDR2 SQIVND (reference sequence). The CDR3 extends over 16 amino acids. CDR3 region: CASRIGARGSHQPQHF. CDR3 DNA, as far as it was read: TGTGCCAGTAGAATAGGGGCTCGGGGGTCCCATCAGCCC.

As regards this clone: The CDR3 goes on 3 residues after the read ends, and that part is filled in from the germline J gene. This chain connects TRBV6-2 or TRBV6-3 to TRBJ2-3; D is ambiguous. Trimming pared 6 bases from V and 0 bases from J, leaving 4 bases between. This CDR3 comprises 12 residues. CDR1 is MNHEY, CDR2 SVGEGT, per germline. The part of the CDR3 DNA that was read is TGTGCCAGCAGCGTTAGCACAGATACG. Its protein is CASSVSTDT. The entire CDR3 protein reads CASSVSTDTQYF.

In the case of this clone: Read coverage stops 3 residues before the CDR3 terminus; the germline J gene supplies the remainder. This chain uses TRBV2 with TRBJ2-4; TRBD1 aligns across 7 bases. J gave up 2 bases and V 9 bases, and 1 base lay outside the gene matches. Germline CDR1 SNHLY, CDR2 FYNNEI. The CDR3 length is 12 residues. The chain's CDR3 is CARQGSKNIQYF. The covered CDR3 bases are TGTGCCAGACAGGGGTCCAAAAACATT.

Turning to this clone: Coverage ceases 3 residues before the CDR3 finishes, and the germline J gene fills in the end. The chain combines TRBV7-9 with TRBJ2-5; possible D gene TRBD2, 6 bases. Trimming removed 4 bases from V and 6 bases from J, with 15 bases in between. This CDR3 comprises 14 residues. Germline CDR1 is SEHNR and CDR2 is FQNEAQ (reference sequence). The CDR3 sequence: CASSYSGSGQTQYF. Incomplete CDR3 DNA: TGTGCCAGCAGCTATAGCGGATCAGGACAGACC.

This clone was counted at least ten times. The observed sequence ends 3 residues before the CDR3 terminus, with the missing tail filled in from the germline J gene. The chain carries TRBV5-1 and TRBJ2-7, with D possibly matching TRBD2 (5 bases). Looked up from germline, CDR1 is SGHRS and CDR2 is YFSETQ. The CDR3 is 14 amino acids. Trimming cost V 4 bases and J 2 bases, with 13 bases left between them. The sequenced CDR3 bases are TGCGCCAGCAGCCCCGAGGGCAGGACCTACGAG. Translation: CASSPEGRTYE. The whole CDR3 sequence is CASSPEGRTYEQYF.

This clone was seen many times. The CDR3 goes on 3 residues after the read ends, and that part is filled in from the germline J gene. This rearrangement joins TRBV5-1 to TRBJ2-2; D ambiguous. Trimming took off 5 bases at V and 7 bases at J, with 9 bases between the two ends. The CDR3 runs 12 residues. The V gene's germline CDR1 is SGHRS and CDR2 YFSETQ. CDR3 bases read: TGCGCCAGCAGTTCCCCCAGCGGGGAG. Translating gives CASSSPSGE. The whole CDR3 protein reads CASSSPSGELFF.

This clone was counted many times. The read stops 3 residues short of the end of the CDR3; the missing end is completed from the germline J gene. The chain uses TRBV20-1 and TRBJ1-2; 8 nucleotides agree with TRBD1. The CDR3 totals 15 residues. CDR1 and CDR2 from the germline V gene are DFQATT and SNEGSKA (reference sequence). V trimming: 4 bases; J trimming: 3 bases; junction bases outside the gene matches: 10. This CDR3 reads CSATTGGGTDYGYTF. Partial CDR3 DNA: TGCAGTGCTACTACAGGGGGAGGGACAGACTATGGC.

In regard to this clone: The read ends 3 residues before the CDR3 terminus; that terminus is restored from the germline J gene. The gene calls are TRBV5-1 and TRBJ2-1, with TRBD2 identical over 12 bases. This CDR3 is 15 amino acids long. V was clipped by 0 bases and J by 8 bases; unmatched bases: 3. Germline lookup yields CDR1 SGHRS and CDR2 YFSETQ. Incomplete CDR3 DNA: TGCGCCAGCAGCTTGGGACTAGCGGGAGTCGATGAG. Amino acids: CASSLGLAGVDE. The full CDR3 reads CASSLGLAGVDEQFF.

This clone has a count of ten or more. Read coverage stops 3 residues before the CDR3 terminus; the germline J gene supplies the remainder. The V call is TRBV7-2, the J call TRBJ2-1; 7 nucleotides align to TRBD2. V lost 5 bases, J lost 7 bases, and 11 bases stayed unmatched. Germline CDR1 SGHTA, CDR2 FQGNSA. The CDR3 has 15 residues. Here the CDR3 reads CASSAQAGEGNEQFF. The covered CDR3 bases are TGTGCCAGCAGCGCCCAGGCGGGAGAGGGTAATGAG.

In regard to this clone: The missing CDR3 end, 3 residues past where the read stops, is filled in from the germline J gene. This sequence joins TRBV7-9 and TRBJ2-7; the D is unclear. Germline V CDR1 and CDR2: SEHNR, FQNEAQ (reference sequence). V was cut by 5 bases and J by 2 bases, with 10 bases left in between. The CDR3 is 13 amino acids. Partial CDR3 DNA: TGTGCCAGCAGCGGTCAGGTCGCCTACGAG. Encoded protein: CASSGQVAYE. From start to end, the CDR3 is CASSGQVAYEQYF.

This clone was counted at least ten times. The read ends 3 residues early relative to the CDR3; the germline J gene fills the gap. This rearrangement joins TRBV2 to TRBJ2-5; 9 nucleotides line up with TRBD1. The germline gives CDR1 SNHLY, CDR2 FYNNEI. V dropped 7 bases and J dropped 0; count of bases not matched to a gene: 12. The CDR3 length is 17 residues. The DNA read from the CDR3 is TGTGCCAGCACCCAGGAACCGGGACAGGGAGACCAAGAGACC. As protein: CASTQEPGQGDQET. The complete CDR3 protein is CASTQEPGQGDQETQYF.

This clone was counted many times. The read ends 3 residues early relative to the CDR3; the germline J gene fills the gap. The chain combines TRBV5-1 with TRBJ2-1, with TRBD2 matching over 13 bases. Trimming took 4 bases from V and 6 from J; bases not matched to a gene: 10. The germline V gene has CDR1 SGHRS and CDR2 YFSETQ. The CDR3 runs to 17 residues. This chain's CDR3 is CASSRISGTSGTNEQFF. Incomplete CDR3 DNA: TGCGCCAGCAGCCGAATCTCCGGGACTAGCGGGACCAATGAG. The whole variable domain, remainder taken from reference TRBV5-1 and TRBJ2-1, is KAGVTQTPRYLIKTRGQQVTLSCSPISGHRSVSWYQQTPGQGLQFLFEYFSETQRNKGNFPGRFSGRQFSNSRSEMNVSTLELGDSALYLCASSRISGTSGTNEQFFGPGTRLTVL.

This clone was recorded at least ten times. The CDR3 end lies 3 residues beyond the end of the read and is filled in from the germline J gene. The chain carries TRBV7-9 and TRBJ2-2, with unresolved D. Trimming took off 6 bases at V and 1 base at J, with 9 bases between the two ends. This CDR3 spans 14 amino acids. From germline, CDR1 is SEHNR and CDR2 FQNEAQ (reference sequence). Incomplete CDR3 DNA: TGTGCCAGCAGTGAGACGGGGAACACCGGGGAG. Its protein is CASSETGNTGE. Given in full, the CDR3 is CASSETGNTGELFF.